The TCR beta chain under discussion was sequenced for a study of T-cell reconstitution after alpha-beta-depleted transplantation in children. Broader study findings: Reportedly, alpha-beta T cells present about two months post-transplant originated from several hundred expanded clones of graft origin. At one year after transplant, newly produced T cells mostly accounted for T-cell counts and diversity. Certain patients had high TCRbeta diversity at day 60, and it came from recipient T cells and thymic progenitors that survived.

The table lists this clonotype with many counts. The antigen remains undetermined. Molecular barcoding with unique molecular identifiers was used for the TCRbeta library. A single record per CDR3 protein comes from TCRdb applying MiXCR to the PCR reads. The top ten clones hold 14% of a sample with around 600,000 distinct CDR3 sequences, more than 20% of them seen once. The germline gives CDR1 MNHNY, CDR2 SVGAGI (reference sequence). The CDR3 is made up of 11 amino acids. Trimming cost V 4 bases and J 6 bases, with 3 bases left between them. The V call is TRBV6-6, the J call TRBJ1-4; D unresolved. This clonotype was obtained from a boy younger than two who had a stem cell transplant for acute myeloid leukemia, so the T cells may come from the graft donor. The material sequenced was PBMCs, mostly from graft donor cells, taken 360 days after TCRalphabeta/CD19-depleted stem cell transplant. CDR3 loop: CASSWYEKLFF. CDR3 coding DNA: TGTGCCAGCAGTTGGTATGAAAAACTGTTTTTT.